The sequence of this T cell receptor beta chain was determined in a study of T-cell memory formation after mild COVID-19. This clonotype has a count of ten or more. The length of the CDR3 is 12 residues. Germline V gene data show CDR1 as ENHRY and CDR2 as SYGVKD. V was trimmed by 2 bases and J by 2 bases, leaving 3 bases between them. Each CDR3 protein is one row after TCRdb ran MiXCR on the 5' RACE reads. The data hold about 310,000 distinct CDR3 sequences, with approximately 20% observed a single time. V is TRBV10-3 and J is TRBJ2-5; D unresolved. The clonotype originates from a man aged 18 to 35 who had mild COVID-19 (a few samples of this study predate the infection). Cell type and time point are not known. Input material: PBMCs or a T cell subset sorted from them (not recorded which). In DNA form, the CDR3 reads TGTGCCATCAGTGAGCAACAAGAGACCCAGTACTTC. It translates to CAISEQQETQYF.